A single sample gave rise to the 12 T cell receptor beta chains below, sequenced in a study of blood T cell repertoires in COVID-19. Produced via immunoSEQ multiplex PCR; TCRdb's table is partial and in-frame only. The sample holds roughly 53,000 clones, roughly 80% seen once. Sequencing was done on a sample of peripheral blood. The receptors derive from a man aged 65 to 85 with active COVID-19.

V gene TRBV2 combines with J gene TRBJ2-3; D call uncertain. The CDR3 is made up of 13 amino acids. V was trimmed by 0 bases and J by 6 bases, leaving 7 bases between them. Germline lookup yields CDR1 SNHLY and CDR2 FYNNEI. This chain's CDR3 is CASSEALRDTQYF. CDR3 nucleotides: TGTGCCAGCAGTGAAGCGCTTCGGGATACGCAGTATTTT.

V usage is TRBV30 and J usage is TRBJ1-2; D might be TRBD1 (6 bases). V lost 8 bases to trimming and J lost 3 bases, with 13 bases between them. The CDR3 has 12 amino acids. Looked up from germline, CDR1 is GTSNPN and CDR2 is SVGIG (reference sequence). Here the CDR3 DNA reads TGTGCCCGGGGTGGGGGCTACTATGGCTACACCTTC. It codes for CARGGGYYGYTF.

The genes are TRBV24-1 and TRBJ2-3, with D perhaps TRBD1 (6 bases). This CDR3 is built from 15 residues. CDR1 is KGHDR, CDR2 SFDVKD, per germline. Trimming left V 1 base short and J 6 bases short, with 13 bases between. CDR3: CATSDFDRSEDTQYF. The CDR3 DNA follows: TGTGCCACCAGTGATTTCGACAGGTCCGAGGATACGCAGTATTTT.

V gene TRBV7-8 combines with J gene TRBJ2-7, with 7 positions matching TRBD1. Germline V gives CDR1 SGHVS, CDR2 FQNEAQ. V was pared by 1 base and J by 2 bases, with 11 bases of the junction left unmatched. CDR3 size: 17 residues. CDR3 protein: CASSLVGQVGRTYEQYF. CDR3 in DNA: TGTGCCAGCAGCTTAGTCGGACAGGTCGGTCGCACCTACGAGCAGTACTTC.

J is TRBJ2-1 and V is TRBV7-3; 10 bases match TRBD2. This CDR3 region has 15 residues. V lost 5 bases and J lost 7; bases outside the gene matches: 8. From germline, CDR1 is SGHTA and CDR2 FQGTGA. In DNA, the CDR3 is TGTGCCAGCAGCCCGACTAGCGGGTTTGCAAATGAGCAGTTCTTC. It translates to CASSPTSGFANEQFF.

The chain uses TRBV3-1 (or the pseudogene TRBV3-2) and TRBJ1-6, with 8 bases fitting TRBD1. Germline assignment: CDR1 LGHDT and CDR2 YNNKEL (reference sequence). The CDR3 runs 15 residues. V trimming: 1 base; J trimming: 7 bases; junction bases outside the gene matches: 3. The CDR3 spells CASSQGNRGNSPLHF. CDR3 sequence (DNA): TGTGCCAGCAGCCAAGGGAACAGGGGGAATTCACCCCTCCACTTT.

The V and J genes are TRBV28 and TRBJ2-7; perhaps TRBD1 as D (7 bases). CDR1 and CDR2 from the germline V gene are MDHEN and SYDVKM. V lost 6 bases and J lost 4, with 19 bases in between. The CDR3 covers 15 residues. The CDR3 loop reads CASSTGGTVSYEQYF. The CDR3 DNA reads TGTGCCAGCAGCACGGGCGGGACAGTTTCTTACGAGCAGTACTTC. The variable domain in full, completed from reference TRBV28 and TRBJ2-7, reads DVKVTQSSRYLVKRTGEKVFLECVQDMDHENMFWYRQDPGLGLRLIYFSYDVKMKEKGDIPEGYSVSREKKERFSLILESASTNQTSMYLCASSTGGTVSYEQYFGPGTRLTVT.

The chain is built from TRBV5-5 and TRBJ2-7; 8 positions agree with TRBD2. J lost 4 bases, V lost 4 bases, and 4 bases had no gene match. This CDR3 spans 13 amino acids. Germline lookup yields CDR1 SGHKS and CDR2 YYEKEE (reference sequence). CDR3: CASSHGGEYEQYF. In DNA form, the CDR3 reads TGTGCCAGCAGCCACGGGGGGGAATACGAGCAGTACTTC.

The chain couples TRBV2 to TRBJ1-5, with D possibly TRBD1 on 5 matching bases. CDR1 and CDR2 (germline): SNHLY, FYNNEI. Trimming left V 4 bases short and J 2 bases short, with 15 bases between. The CDR3 runs 16 residues. The CDR3 coding sequence is TGTGCCAGCAGTGCATCGAGGGCGGGGGGCAATCAGCCCCAGCATTTT. This encodes CASSASRAGGNQPQHF. Full variable domain (missing parts from reference TRBV2 and TRBJ1-5): EPEVTQTPSHQVTQMGQEVILRCVPISNHLYFYWYRQILGQKVEFLVSFYNNEISEKSEIFDDQFSVERPDGSNFTLKIRSTKLEDSAMYFCASSASRAGGNQPQHFGDGTRLSIL.

The chain uses TRBV6-5 and TRBJ2-3; D perhaps matches TRBD2 (5 bases). Trimming shortened V by 7 bases and J by 2 bases, and 10 bases separated the two germline ends. CDR1 and CDR2 from the germline V gene are MNHEY and SVGAGI. The CDR3 is made up of 13 amino acids. In nucleotides, the CDR3 is TGTGCCAGCACCCGGGGTCTCACAGATACGCAGTATTTT. It specifies CASTRGLTDTQYF.

This chain joins TRBV7-9 and TRBJ2-1; 15 nucleotides align to TRBD2. V lost 5 bases and J lost 1; bases outside the gene matches: 6. This CDR3 is 18 amino acids long. Germline CDR1 is SEHNR and CDR2 is FQNEAQ (reference sequence). CDR3 in DNA: TGTGCCAGCAGCCTGGGGACTAGCGGGAGGAAATCCTACAATGAGCAGTTCTTC. This encodes CASSLGTSGRKSYNEQFF.

The chain has TRBV6-6 and TRBJ1-3; 10 positions agree with TRBD1. The CDR3 extends over 15 amino acids. The V and J ends lost 5 bases and 2 bases, in that order; junction bases with no gene match: 3. Germline V lookup: CDR1 MNHNY, CDR2 SVGAGI (reference sequence). CDR3 protein: CASSQDRGPGNTIYF. The CDR3 region has the DNA TGTGCCAGCAGTCAAGACAGGGGGCCTGGAAACACCATATATTTT.